The next 3 T cell receptor beta chains were all read from a single sample in a study of cytotoxic CD8 clonotypes in ibrutinib-treated CLL. Measured with immunoSEQ multiplex PCR; TCRdb has only the in-frame clones, and not every one. In the table there are 65,000 to 85,000 clones, less than 95% of which are singletons. This sample comprised PBMCs, obtained after 12 months of ibrutinib treatment. These receptors originate from a human donor with chronic lymphocytic leukemia.

The rearrangement joins TRBV6-4 to TRBJ1-2; D gene ambiguous. The germline gives CDR1 MRHNA, CDR2 SNTAGT. Trimming shortened V by 5 bases and J by 1 base, and 8 bases separated the two germline ends. The CDR3 has 13 residues. The chain's CDR3 is CASSPTGNYGYTF. The CDR3 bases are TGTGCCAGCAGTCCTACCGGTAACTATGGCTACACCTTC.

This rearrangement joins TRBV5-1 to TRBJ2-5, with TRBD2 matching 11 bases. In germline, CDR1 is SGHRS, CDR2 YFSETQ. The CDR3 spans 17 residues. V trimming: 1 base; J trimming: 5 bases; junction bases outside the gene matches: 10. The CDR3 sequence is CASSLPNLAGGRETQYF. The CDR3 nucleotides are TGCGCCAGCAGCTTGCCCAATCTAGCGGGGGGACGGGAGACCCAGTACTTC.

As DNA, the CDR3 is TGTGCCAGCTCGGGCGACTTAGGAAACACCATATATTTT. Translating gives CASSGDLGNTIYF. V gene TRBV18 combines with J gene TRBJ1-3; no reliable D call. Germline V gene lookup returns CDR1 KGHSH and CDR2 LQKENI. There are 13 residues in the CDR3. V was shortened by 6 bases and J by 4 bases, with 10 bases between the two germline ends.